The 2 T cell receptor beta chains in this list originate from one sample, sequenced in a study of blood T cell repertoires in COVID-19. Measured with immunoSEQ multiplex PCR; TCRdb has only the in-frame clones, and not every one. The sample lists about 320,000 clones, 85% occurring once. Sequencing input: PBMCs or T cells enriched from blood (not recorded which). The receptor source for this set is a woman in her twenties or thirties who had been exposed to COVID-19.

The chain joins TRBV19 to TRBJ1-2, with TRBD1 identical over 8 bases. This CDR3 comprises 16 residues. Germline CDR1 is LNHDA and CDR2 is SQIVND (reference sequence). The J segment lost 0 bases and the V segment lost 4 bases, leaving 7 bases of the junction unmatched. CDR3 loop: CASSRNGQGANYGYTF. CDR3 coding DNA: TGTGCCAGTAGTAGAAATGGACAGGGAGCTAACTATGGCTACACCTTC.

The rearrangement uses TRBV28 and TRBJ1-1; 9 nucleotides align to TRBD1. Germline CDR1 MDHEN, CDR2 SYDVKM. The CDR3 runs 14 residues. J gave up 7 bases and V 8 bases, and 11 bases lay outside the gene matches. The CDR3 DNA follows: TGTGCCAGCGGGACAGGGAGATACAACGGTGAAGCTTTCTTT. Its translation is CASGTGRYNGEAFF.